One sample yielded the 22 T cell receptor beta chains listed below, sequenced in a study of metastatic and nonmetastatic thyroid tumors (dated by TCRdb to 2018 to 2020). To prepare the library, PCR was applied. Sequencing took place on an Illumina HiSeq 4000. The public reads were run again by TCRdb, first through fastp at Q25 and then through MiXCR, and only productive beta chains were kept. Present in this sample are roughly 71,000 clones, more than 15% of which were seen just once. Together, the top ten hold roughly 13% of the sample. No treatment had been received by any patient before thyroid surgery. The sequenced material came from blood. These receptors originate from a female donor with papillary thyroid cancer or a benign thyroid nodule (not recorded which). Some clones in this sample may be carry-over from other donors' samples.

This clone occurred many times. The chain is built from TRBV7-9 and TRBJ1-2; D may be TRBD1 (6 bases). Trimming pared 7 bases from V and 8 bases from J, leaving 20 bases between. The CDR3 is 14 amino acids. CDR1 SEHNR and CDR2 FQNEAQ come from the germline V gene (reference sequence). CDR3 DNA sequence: TGTGCCAGCATTTCCTCGGACAGCTATGAGGGCTACACCTTC. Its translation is CASISSDSYEGYTF.

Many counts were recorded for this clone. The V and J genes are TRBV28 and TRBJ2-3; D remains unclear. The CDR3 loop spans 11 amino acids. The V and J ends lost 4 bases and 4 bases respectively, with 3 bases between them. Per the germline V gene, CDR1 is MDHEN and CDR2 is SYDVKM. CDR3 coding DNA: TGTGCCAGCAGTTGGGCAGATACGCAGTATTTT. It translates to CASSWADTQYF.

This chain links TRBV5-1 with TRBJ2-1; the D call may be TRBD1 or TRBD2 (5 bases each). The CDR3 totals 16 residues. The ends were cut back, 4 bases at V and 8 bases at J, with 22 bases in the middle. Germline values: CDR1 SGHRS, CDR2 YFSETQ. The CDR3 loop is CASSPIGPEGLYEQFF. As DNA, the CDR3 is TGCGCCAGCAGCCCGATCGGACCCGAGGGGCTCTATGAGCAGTTCTTC.

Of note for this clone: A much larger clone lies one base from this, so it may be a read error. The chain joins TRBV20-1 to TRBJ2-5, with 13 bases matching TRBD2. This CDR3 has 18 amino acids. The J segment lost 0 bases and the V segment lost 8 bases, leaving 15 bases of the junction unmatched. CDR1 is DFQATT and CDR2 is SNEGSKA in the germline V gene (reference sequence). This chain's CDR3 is CSTPGLAGDGWYQETQYF. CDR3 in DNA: TGCAGTACTCCTGGACTAGCGGGAGACGGTTGGTACCAAGAGACCCAGTACTTC.

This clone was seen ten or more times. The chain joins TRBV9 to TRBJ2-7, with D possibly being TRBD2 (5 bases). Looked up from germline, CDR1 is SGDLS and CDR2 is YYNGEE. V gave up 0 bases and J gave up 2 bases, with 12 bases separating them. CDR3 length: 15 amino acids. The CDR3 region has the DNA TGTGCCAGCAGCGTAGCAAGCGGACCAACCTACGAGCAGTACTTC. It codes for CASSVASGPTYEQYF.

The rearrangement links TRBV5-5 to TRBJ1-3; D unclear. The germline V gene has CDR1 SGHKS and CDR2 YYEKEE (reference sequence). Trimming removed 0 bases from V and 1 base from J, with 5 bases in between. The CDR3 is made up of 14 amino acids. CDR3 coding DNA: TGTGCCAGCAGCTTGGTAGGGTCTGGAAACACCATATATTTT. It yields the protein CASSLVGSGNTIYF.

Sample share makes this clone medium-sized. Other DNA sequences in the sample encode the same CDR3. In nucleotides, the CDR3 is TGTGCCTGGAGTGTAGGACCGGGCGGCTACACCTTC. Protein sequence: CAWSVGPGGYTF. The V call is TRBV30, the J call TRBJ1-2; D is unresolved. Germline lookup yields CDR1 GTSNPN and CDR2 SVGIG (reference sequence). This CDR3 comprises 12 residues. V lost 0 bases and J lost 8, with 10 bases in between.

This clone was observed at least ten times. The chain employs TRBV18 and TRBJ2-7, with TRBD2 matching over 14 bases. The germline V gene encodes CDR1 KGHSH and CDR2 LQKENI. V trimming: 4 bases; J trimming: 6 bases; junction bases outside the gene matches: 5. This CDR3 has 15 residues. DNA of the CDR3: TGTGCCAGCTCACGGGGACTAGCGGGAGTAGGCGAGCAGTACTTC. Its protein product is CASSRGLAGVGEQYF.

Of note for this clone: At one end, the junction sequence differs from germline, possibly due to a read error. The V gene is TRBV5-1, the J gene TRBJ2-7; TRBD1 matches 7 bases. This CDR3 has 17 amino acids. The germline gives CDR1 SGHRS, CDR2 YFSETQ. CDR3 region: CASSSGLGQVTSYDQYF. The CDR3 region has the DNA TGCGCCAGCAGCTCGGGCCTTGGACAGGTGACGTCCTACGATCAGTACTTC.

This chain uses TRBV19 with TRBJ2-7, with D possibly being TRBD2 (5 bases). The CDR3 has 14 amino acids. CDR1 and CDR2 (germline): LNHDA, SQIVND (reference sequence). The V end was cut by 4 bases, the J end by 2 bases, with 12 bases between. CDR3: CASSKAGLTYEQYF. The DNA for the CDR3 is TGTGCCAGTAGTAAGGCAGGACTTACCTACGAGCAGTACTTC.

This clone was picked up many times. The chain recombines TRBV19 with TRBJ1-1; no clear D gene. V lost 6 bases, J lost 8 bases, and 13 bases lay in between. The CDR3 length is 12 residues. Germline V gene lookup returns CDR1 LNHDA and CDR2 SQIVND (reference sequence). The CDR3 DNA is TGTGCCAGTAGATCCGGACGTTCGGAAGCTTTCTTT. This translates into CASRSGRSEAFF.

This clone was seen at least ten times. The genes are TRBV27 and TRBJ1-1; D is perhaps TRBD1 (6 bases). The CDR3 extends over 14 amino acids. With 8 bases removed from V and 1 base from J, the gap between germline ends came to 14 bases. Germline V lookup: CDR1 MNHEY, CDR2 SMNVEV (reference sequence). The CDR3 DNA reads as TGTGCCAGCGTAAGGGGGGCAGGGAACACTGAAGCTTTCTTT. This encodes CASVRGAGNTEAFF.

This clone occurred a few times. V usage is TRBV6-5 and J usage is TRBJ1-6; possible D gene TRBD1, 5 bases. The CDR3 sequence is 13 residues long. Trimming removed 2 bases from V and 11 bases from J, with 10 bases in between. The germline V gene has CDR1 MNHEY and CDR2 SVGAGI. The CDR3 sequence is CASSYRGEAPLHF. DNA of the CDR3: TGTGCCAGCAGTTACAGGGGCGAAGCACCCCTCCACTTT.

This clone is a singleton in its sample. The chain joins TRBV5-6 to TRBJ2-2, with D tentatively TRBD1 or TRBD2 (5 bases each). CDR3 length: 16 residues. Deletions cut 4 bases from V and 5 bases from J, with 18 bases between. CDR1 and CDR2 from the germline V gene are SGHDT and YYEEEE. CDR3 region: CASSPLGGARTGELFF. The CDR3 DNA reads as TGTGCCAGCAGCCCCCTTGGGGGTGCGAGGACCGGGGAGCTGTTTTTT.

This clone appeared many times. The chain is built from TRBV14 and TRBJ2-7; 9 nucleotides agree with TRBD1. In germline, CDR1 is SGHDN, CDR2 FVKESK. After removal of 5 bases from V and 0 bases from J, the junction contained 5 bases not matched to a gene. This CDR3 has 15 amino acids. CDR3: CASSSPGQGSYEQYF. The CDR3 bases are TGTGCCAGCAGCAGCCCGGGACAGGGCTCCTACGAGCAGTACTTC.

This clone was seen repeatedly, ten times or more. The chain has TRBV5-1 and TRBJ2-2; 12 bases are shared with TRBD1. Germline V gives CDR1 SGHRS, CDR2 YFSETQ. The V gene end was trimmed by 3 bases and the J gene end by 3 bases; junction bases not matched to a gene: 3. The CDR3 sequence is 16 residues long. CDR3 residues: CASSWDRGLDTGELFF. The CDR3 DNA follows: TGCGCCAGCAGCTGGGACAGGGGGCTCGACACCGGGGAGCTGTTTTTT.

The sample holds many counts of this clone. Here the CDR3 DNA reads TGTGCCAGCAGCCTATACAAGGCAGGAATGAACACTGAAGCTTTCTTT. This gives the protein CASSLYKAGMNTEAFF. This chain links TRBV7-9 with TRBJ1-1; D not resolved. The CDR3 is made up of 16 amino acids. The V end lost 5 bases, the J end lost 0 bases, and 16 bases lay between the germline ends. Germline V gene sequence: CDR1 SEHNR, CDR2 FQNEAQ (reference sequence).

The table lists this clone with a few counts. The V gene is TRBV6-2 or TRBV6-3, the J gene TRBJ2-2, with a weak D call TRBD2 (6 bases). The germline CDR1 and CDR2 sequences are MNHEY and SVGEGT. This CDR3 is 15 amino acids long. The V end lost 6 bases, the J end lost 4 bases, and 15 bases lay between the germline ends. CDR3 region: CASSLLASGTGELFF. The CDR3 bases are TGTGCCAGCAGCCTACTAGCCTCGGGCACCGGGGAGCTGTTTTTT.

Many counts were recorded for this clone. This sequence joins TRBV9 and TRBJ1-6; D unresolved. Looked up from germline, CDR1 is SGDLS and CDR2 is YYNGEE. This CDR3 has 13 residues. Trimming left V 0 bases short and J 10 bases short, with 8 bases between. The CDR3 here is CASSVGSGSPLHF. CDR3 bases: TGTGCCAGCAGCGTAGGGTCAGGCTCACCCCTCCACTTT.

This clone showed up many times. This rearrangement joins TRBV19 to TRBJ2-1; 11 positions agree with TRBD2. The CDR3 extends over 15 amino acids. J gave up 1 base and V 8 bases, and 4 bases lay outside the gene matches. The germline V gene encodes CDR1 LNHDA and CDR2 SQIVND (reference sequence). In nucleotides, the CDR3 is TGTGCCAGTCATCTAGCGGGAGGTTCCTACAATGAGCAGTTCTTC. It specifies CASHLAGGSYNEQFF.

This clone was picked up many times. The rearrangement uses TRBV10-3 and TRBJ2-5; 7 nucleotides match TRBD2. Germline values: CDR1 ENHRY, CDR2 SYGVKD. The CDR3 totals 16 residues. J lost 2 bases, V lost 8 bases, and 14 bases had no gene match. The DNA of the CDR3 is TGTGCCATCGGGTCGACAGCGGGACTGGGGCAAGAGACCCAGTACTTC. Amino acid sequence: CAIGSTAGLGQETQYF.

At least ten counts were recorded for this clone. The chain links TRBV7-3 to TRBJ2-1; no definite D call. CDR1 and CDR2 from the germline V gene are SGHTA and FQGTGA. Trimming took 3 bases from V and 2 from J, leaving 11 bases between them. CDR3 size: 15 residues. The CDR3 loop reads CASSFGYQAYNEQFF. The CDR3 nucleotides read TGTGCCAGCAGCTTCGGCTACCAAGCCTACAATGAGCAGTTCTTC. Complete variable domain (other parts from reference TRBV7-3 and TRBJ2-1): GAGVSQTPSNKVTEKGKYVELRCDPISGHTALYWYRQSLGQGPEFLIYFQGTGAADDSGLPNDRFFAVRPEGSVSTLKIQRTERGDSAVYLCASSFGYQAYNEQFFGPGTRLTVL.